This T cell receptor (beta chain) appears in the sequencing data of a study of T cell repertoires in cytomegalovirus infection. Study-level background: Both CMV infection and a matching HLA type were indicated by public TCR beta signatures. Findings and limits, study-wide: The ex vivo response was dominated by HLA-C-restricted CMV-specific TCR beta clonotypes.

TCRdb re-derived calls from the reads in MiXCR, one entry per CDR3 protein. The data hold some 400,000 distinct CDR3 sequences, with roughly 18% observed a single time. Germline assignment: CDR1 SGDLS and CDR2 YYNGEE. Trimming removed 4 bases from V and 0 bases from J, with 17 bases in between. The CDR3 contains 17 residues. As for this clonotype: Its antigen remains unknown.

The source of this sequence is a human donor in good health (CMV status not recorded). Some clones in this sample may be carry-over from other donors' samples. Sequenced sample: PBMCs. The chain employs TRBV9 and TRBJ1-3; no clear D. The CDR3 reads CASSLNPGVSSGNTIYF. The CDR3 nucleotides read TGTGCCAGCAGCCTAAATCCGGGAGTGAGCTCTGGAAACACCATATATTTT.